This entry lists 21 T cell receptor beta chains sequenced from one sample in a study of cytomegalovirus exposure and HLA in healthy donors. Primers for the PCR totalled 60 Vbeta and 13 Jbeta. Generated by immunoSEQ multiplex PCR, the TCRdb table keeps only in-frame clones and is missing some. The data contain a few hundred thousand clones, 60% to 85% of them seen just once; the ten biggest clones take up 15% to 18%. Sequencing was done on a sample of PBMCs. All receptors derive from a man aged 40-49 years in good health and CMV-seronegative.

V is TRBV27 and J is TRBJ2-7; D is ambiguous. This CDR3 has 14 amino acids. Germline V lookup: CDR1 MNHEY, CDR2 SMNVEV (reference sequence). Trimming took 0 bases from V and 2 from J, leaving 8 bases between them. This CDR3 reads CASSLSSPTYEQYF. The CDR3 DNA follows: TGTGCCAGCAGTTTATCTTCCCCAACCTACGAGCAGTACTTC.

CDR3 amino acids: CASSMRRVSRVGSSGANVLTF. The DNA for the CDR3 is TGTGCCAGTAGTATGAGGCGCGTATCCAGGGTTGGTAGCTCTGGGGCCAACGTCCTGACTTTC. V usage is TRBV19 and J usage is TRBJ2-6; tentatively, D is TRBD1 (5 bases). V was pared by 3 bases and J by 0 bases, with 24 bases between. The length of the CDR3 is 21 residues. CDR1 and CDR2 (germline): LNHDA, SQIVND (reference sequence).

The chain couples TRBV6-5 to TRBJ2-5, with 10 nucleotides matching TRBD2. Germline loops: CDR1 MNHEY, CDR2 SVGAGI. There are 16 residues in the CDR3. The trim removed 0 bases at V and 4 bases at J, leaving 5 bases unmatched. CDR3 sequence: CASSYSLAGARETQYF. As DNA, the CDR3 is TGTGCCAGCAGTTACTCTCTAGCGGGGGCGAGAGAGACCCAGTACTTC.

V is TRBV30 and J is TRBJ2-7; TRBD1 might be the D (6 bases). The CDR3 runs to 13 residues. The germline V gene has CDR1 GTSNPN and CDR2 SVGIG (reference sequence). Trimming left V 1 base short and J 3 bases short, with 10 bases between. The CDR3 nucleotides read TGTGCCTGGAGTGGACAGGTTCGCTACGAGCAGTACTTC. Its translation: CAWSGQVRYEQYF. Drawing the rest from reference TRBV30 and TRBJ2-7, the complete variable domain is SQTIHQWPATLVQPVGSPLSLECTVEGTSNPNLYWYRQAAGRGLQLLFYSVGIGQISSEVPQNLSASRPQDRQFILSSKKLLLSDSGFYLCAWSGQVRYEQYFGPGTRLTVT.

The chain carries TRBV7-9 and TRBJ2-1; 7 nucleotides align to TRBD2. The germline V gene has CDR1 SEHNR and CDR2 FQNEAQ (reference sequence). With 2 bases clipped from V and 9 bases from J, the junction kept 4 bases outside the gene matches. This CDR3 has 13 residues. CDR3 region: CASSLQLASEQFF. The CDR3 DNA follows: TGTGCCAGCAGCTTACAACTAGCGAGTGAGCAGTTCTTC.

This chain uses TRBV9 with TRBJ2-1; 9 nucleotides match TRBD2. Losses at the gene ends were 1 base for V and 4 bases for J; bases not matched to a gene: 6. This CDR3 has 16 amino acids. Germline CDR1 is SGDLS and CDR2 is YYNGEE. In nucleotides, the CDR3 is TGTGCCAGCAGCGTAAGAATAGCGGGAGAGTACAATGAGCAGTTCTTC. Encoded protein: CASSVRIAGEYNEQFF. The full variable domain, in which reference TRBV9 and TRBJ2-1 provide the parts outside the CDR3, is DSGVTQTPKHLITATGQRVTLRCSPRSGDLSVYWYQQSLDQGLQFLIQYYNGEERAKGNILERFSAQQFPDLHSELNLSSLELGDSALYFCASSVRIAGEYNEQFFGPGTRLTVL.

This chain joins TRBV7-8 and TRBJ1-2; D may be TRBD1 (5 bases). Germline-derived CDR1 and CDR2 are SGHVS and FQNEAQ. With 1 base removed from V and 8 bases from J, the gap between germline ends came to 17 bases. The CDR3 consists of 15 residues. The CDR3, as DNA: TGTGCCAGCAGCTTAGTACCAGGGCCTCTCAGGGGCTACACCTTC. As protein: CASSLVPGPLRGYTF.

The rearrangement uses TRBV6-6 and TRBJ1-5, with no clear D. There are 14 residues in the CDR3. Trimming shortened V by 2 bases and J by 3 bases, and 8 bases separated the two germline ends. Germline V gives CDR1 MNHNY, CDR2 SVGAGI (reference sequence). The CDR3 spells CASSYEAVNQPQHF. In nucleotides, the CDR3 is TGTGCCAGCAGTTACGAGGCGGTCAATCAGCCCCAGCATTTT.

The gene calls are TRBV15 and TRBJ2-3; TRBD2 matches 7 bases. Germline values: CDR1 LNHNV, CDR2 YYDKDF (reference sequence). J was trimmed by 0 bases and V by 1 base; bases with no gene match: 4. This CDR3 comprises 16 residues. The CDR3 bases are TGTGCCACCAGCAGAGGGCTAGCGGTTAGCACAGATACGCAGTATTTT. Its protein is CATSRGLAVSTDTQYF.

The CDR3 spells CASSLGAGEAYGYTF. CDR3 coding DNA: TGTGCCAGCAGCTTAGGAGCCGGGGAGGCCTATGGCTACACCTTC. This rearrangement joins TRBV7-2 to TRBJ1-2; no clear D. The germline V and J ends were trimmed by 1 base and 4 bases, with 13 bases remaining between them. The germline gives CDR1 SGHTA, CDR2 FQGNSA. The CDR3 loop spans 15 amino acids.

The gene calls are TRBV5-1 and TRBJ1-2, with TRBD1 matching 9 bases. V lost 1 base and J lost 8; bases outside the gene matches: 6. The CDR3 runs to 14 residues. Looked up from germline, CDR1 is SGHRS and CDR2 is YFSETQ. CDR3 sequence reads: CASSLTGTGSGYTF. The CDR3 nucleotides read TGCGCCAGCAGCTTGACGGGGACAGGGAGCGGCTACACCTTC.

The CDR3 region is CASSQDFIGTGGTYEQYF. In DNA, the CDR3 is TGTGCCAGCAGCCAAGATTTTATAGGGACAGGGGGCACCTACGAGCAGTACTTC. This chain connects TRBV14 to TRBJ2-7; 12 bases agree with TRBD1. Germline CDR1 is SGHDN and CDR2 is FVKESK. Trimming took 0 bases from V and 2 from J; bases not matched to a gene: 8. The CDR3 is 18 residues long.

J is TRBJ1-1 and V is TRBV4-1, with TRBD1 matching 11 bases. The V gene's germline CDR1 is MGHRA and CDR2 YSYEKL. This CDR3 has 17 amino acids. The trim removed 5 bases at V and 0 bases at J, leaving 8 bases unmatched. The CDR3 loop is CASSDPRTGGMNTEAFF. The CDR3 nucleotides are TGCGCCAGCAGCGACCCGCGGACAGGGGGCATGAACACTGAAGCTTTCTTT.

The CDR3 is CASKYSGGPFEQYF. CDR3 sequence (DNA): TGTGCCAGCAAATACTCAGGGGGTCCCTTCGAGCAGTACTTC. J is TRBJ2-7 and V is TRBV27; 7 bases fit TRBD1. The junction had 12 bases not matched to a gene; V was cut back by 7 bases and J by 6 bases. Germline V gives CDR1 MNHEY, CDR2 SMNVEV (reference sequence). CDR3 length: 14 amino acids.

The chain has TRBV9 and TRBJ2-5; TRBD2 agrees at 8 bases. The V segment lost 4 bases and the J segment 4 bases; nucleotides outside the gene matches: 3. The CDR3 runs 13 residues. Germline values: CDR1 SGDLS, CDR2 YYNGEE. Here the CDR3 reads CASSPGGGETQYF. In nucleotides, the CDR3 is TGTGCCAGCAGCCCCGGGGGGGGAGAGACCCAGTACTTC.

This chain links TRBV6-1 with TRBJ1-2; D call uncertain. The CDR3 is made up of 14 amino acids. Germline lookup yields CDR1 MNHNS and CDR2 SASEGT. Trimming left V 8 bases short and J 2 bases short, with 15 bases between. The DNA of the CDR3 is TGTGCCAGCTTCCACTTCGACGGGAACTATGGCTACACCTTC. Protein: CASFHFDGNYGYTF.

CDR3: CASSARGQGGNQPQHF. The CDR3 bases are TGTGCCAGCAGTGCCAGAGGACAGGGGGGAAATCAGCCCCAGCATTTT. The chain joins TRBV25-1 to TRBJ1-5, with TRBD1 matching over 10 bases. This CDR3 comprises 16 residues. V lost 4 bases to trimming and J lost 4 bases; unmatched junction nucleotides: 7. Germline V CDR1 and CDR2: MGHDK, SYGVNS.

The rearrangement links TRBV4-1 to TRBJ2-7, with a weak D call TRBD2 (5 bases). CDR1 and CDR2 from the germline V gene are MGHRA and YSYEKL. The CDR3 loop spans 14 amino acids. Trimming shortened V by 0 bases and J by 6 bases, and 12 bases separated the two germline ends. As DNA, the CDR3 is TGCGCCAGCAGCCAAGAAGCGGCAGCTCTCGAGCAGTACTTC. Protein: CASSQEAAALEQYF.

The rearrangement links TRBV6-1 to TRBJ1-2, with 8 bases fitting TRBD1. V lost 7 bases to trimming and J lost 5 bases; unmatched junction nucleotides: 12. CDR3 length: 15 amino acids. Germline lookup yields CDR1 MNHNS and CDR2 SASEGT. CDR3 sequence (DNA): TGTGCCAGCAAGCTAGTAAGGGACAGGAGATATGGCTACACCTTC. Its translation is CASKLVRDRRYGYTF.

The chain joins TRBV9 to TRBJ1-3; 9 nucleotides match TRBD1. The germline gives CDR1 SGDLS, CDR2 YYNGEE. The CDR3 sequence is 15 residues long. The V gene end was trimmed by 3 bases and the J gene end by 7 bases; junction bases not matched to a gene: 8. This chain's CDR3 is CASSAQLQGANTIYF. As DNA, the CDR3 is TGTGCCAGCAGCGCCCAATTACAGGGGGCGAACACCATATATTTT. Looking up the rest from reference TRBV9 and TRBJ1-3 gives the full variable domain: DSGVTQTPKHLITATGQRVTLRCSPRSGDLSVYWYQQSLDQGLQFLIQYYNGEERAKGNILERFSAQQFPDLHSELNLSSLELGDSALYFCASSAQLQGANTIYFGEGSWLTVV.

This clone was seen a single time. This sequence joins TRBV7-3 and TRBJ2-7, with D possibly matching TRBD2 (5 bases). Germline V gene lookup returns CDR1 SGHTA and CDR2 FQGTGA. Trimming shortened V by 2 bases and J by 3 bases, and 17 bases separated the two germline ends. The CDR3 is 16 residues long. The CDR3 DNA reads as TGTGCCAGCAGCTTAGGTCGCAGCGGTTATAACTACGAGCAGTACTTC. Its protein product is CASSLGRSGYNYEQYF.